This TCR beta chain was profiled in a study of T cells in Graves' hyperthyroidism and ophthalmopathy. Germline CDR1 and CDR2: SGHVS and FQNEAQ. V was clipped by 5 bases and J by 4 bases; unmatched bases: 5. This CDR3 has 14 amino acids. Across 18 months, stable Graves' hyperthyroidism was marked by no progression to ophthalmopathy. The source material, RNA transcripts, was used to amplify TCR beta CDR3 regions. In the first-round RT-PCR of the TCR CDR3, the HTBI primer set was used. TCRdb analysed the multiplex PCR reads with MiXCR anew, one entry per CDR3 protein. This sample has fewer than 400,000 distinct CDR3 sequences, with 20% to 25% found just once. This clonotype was seen ten or more times.

This sequence originates from a man between 50 and 59 years old with Graves' hyperthyroidism. The V and J genes are TRBV7-8 and TRBJ2-7; 10 nucleotides line up with TRBD2. Sequenced: blood. The CDR3 nucleotides read TGTGCCAGCAGCCAAGCGGGGGGGGGATACGAGCAGTACTTC. Protein product: CASSQAGGGYEQYF. The variable domain in full, completed from reference TRBV7-8 and TRBJ2-7, reads GAGVSQSPRYKVAKRGQDVALRCDPISGHVSLFWYQQALGQGPEFLTYFQNEAQLDKSGLPSDRFFAERPEGSVSTLKIQRTQQEDSAVYLCASSQAGGGYEQYFGPGTRLTVT.